These T cell receptor beta chains were read from a single sample in a study of Ad26.COV2.S vaccination and SARS-CoV-2 variants. Method: immunoSEQ multiplex PCR; TCRdb's copy keeps in-frame clones and lacks some. The sample lists approximately 140,000 clones, 86% seen once, with around 5% in the top ten. This material consisted of peripheral blood, taken after recovery from COVID-19. These receptor sequences come from a human donor who had recovered from COVID-19. The CDR3 runs from the conserved cysteine through the conserved F or W. D genes are given only for firm matches. Size tells how often a clone was seen (once, few, many) or the class of an expanded clone, and some rows leave it out.

j_gene	d_gene	abundance	v_gene	CDR3nt	CDR3aa
TRBJ1-2	TRBD1	.	TRBV5-4	TGTGCCAGCAGCTTACGGGGACAGGGTTTCGGCTACACCTTC	CASSLRGQGFGYTF
TRBJ1-5	TRBD1	once	TRBV19	TGTGCCAGTAGGCCCAGGGGGAATCAGCCCCAGCATTTT	CASRPRGNQPQHF
TRBJ2-7	.	once	TRBV6-2/TRBV6-3	TGTGCCAGCAGTTACAGGGGCAGTTTCTCCTACGAGCAGTACTTC	CASSYRGSFSYEQYF
TRBJ2-2	.	.	TRBV7-2	TGTGCCAGCAGCTTAGGGACAGACAACACCGGGGAGCTGTTTTTT	CASSLGTDNTGELFF
TRBJ1-1	TRBD1	.	TRBV5-4	TGTGCCAGCAGCGGCGGGACAGAGAGTATGAACACTGAAGCTTTCTTT	CASSGGTESMNTEAFF
TRBJ2-6	.	.	TRBV9	TGTGCCAGCCGAGACCCAGGTTCTGGGGCCAACGTCCTGACTTTC	CASRDPGSGANVLTF
TRBJ1-1	.	.	TRBV6-5	TGTGCCAGCAGACCCGACGGAAACACTGAAGCTTTCTTT	CASRPDGNTEAFF
TRBJ1-5	.	.	TRBV28	TGTGCCAGCACCCGTTCGGGGTGGGAGGACCAGCCCCAGCATTTT	CASTRSGWEDQPQHF
TRBJ1-2	TRBD1	.	TRBV15	TGTGCCACCAGCAGAGTAGGGGGCCACTATGGCTACACCTTC	CATSRVGGHYGYTF
TRBJ2-3	TRBD2	.	TRBV30	TGTGCCTGGAGTACCCTAGCGGGGGGACGCACAGATACGCAGTATTTT	CAWSTLAGGRTDTQYF
TRBJ2-5	.	.	TRBV29-1	TGCAGCGTTGAACAGGAAATCGGGACCCAGTACTTC	CSVEQEIGTQYF
TRBJ2-2	.	.	TRBV11-2	TGTGCCACTTCCATAGGGGGGAACACCGGGGAGCTGTTTTTT	CATSIGGNTGELFF
TRBJ1-6	.	once	TRBV27	TGTGCCAGCAGTTGGCAGGGAGGTTCACCCCTCCACTTT	CASSWQGGSPLHF
TRBJ1-1	.	.	TRBV6-2/TRBV6-3	TGTGCCAGCAGTTTAATGAACACTGAAGCTTTCTTT	CASSLMNTEAFF
TRBJ2-3	TRBD2	.	TRBV30	TGTGCCTGGAGTCCACCTTGGACTAGCCCTTACACAGATACGCAGTATTTT	CAWSPPWTSPYTDTQYF
TRBJ2-3	.	.	TRBV27	TGTGCCAGCAGTACTCACACAGATACGCAGTATTTT	CASSTHTDTQYF
TRBJ2-7	.	.	TRBV7-9	TGTGCCAGCACCAAAAGGGGCTTTTACGAGCAGTACTTC	CASTKRGFYEQYF
TRBJ1-5	.	.	TRBV11-2	TGTGCCAGCAGCTTAGATACGGGTCAGCCCCAGCATTTT	CASSLDTGQPQHF
TRBJ2-7	.	.	TRBV28	TGTGCCAGCAGTTTACCCGGGACACCAGTCTCCTACGAGCAGTACTTC	CASSLPGTPVSYEQYF
TRBJ2-3	.	.	TRBV9	TGTGCCAGCAGCGTGTCGGGAAGCACAGATACGCAGTATTTT	CASSVSGSTDTQYF
TRBJ1-4	.	.	TRBV4-3	TGCGCCAGCAGCCCTTCTCCCGGGACCAACAATGAAAAACTGTTTTTT	CASSPSPGTNNEKLFF
TRBJ2-7	.	few	TRBV18	TGTGCCAGCTCACCAAACAGAAACTACGAGCAGTACTTC	CASSPNRNYEQYF
TRBJ1-2	.	.	TRBV28	TGTGCCAGCACCCTCAGAGCCGGGTCAAACTATGGCTACACCTTC	CASTLRAGSNYGYTF
TRBJ1-2	.	.	TRBV19	TGTGCCAGTAGTGAGGCAGCTGGCTACACCTTC	CASSEAAGYTF
TRBJ2-1	.	.	TRBV7-2	TGTGCCAGCAGCCCAGGCTGGACAGTGAATGAGCAGTTCTTC	CASSPGWTVNEQFF
TRBJ2-7	TRBD1	.	TRBV28	TGTGCCAGCCTAGGACAGGGGGCGCTGAGGGGGGCCGACGAGCAGTACTTC	CASLGQGALRGADEQYF
TRBJ2-7	.	.	TRBV28	TGTGCCAGCACGGGGGCAGGGGCGATCTACGAGCAGTACTTC	CASTGAGAIYEQYF
TRBJ2-7	.	once	TRBV28	TGTGCCAGCAGTTTCCAGGGGGGGGAGGTGTACGAGCAGTACTTC	CASSFQGGEVYEQYF
TRBJ1-4	.	.	TRBV5-4	TGTGCCAGCAGCTTGTACCGAGGCGGTGAAAAACTGTTTTTT	CASSLYRGGEKLFF
TRBJ2-3	TRBD2	.	TRBV7-8	TGTGCCAGCAGCTTAAGCGGGACCCCGGCGCAGTATTTT	CASSLSGTPAQYF
TRBJ2-4	.	.	TRBV6-5	TGTGCCAGCAGTTTGGAGGCGTTCGACGCCAAAAACATTCAGTACTTC	CASSLEAFDAKNIQYF
TRBJ2-7	.	.	TRBV5-5	TGTGCCAGCAGCTTGACGGACTACGAGCAGTACTTC	CASSLTDYEQYF
TRBJ2-5	.	.	TRBV9	TGTGCCAGCAGCGTATCTGGGAGGCCTGTCGAGACCCAGTACTTC	CASSVSGRPVETQYF
TRBJ1-2	.	few	TRBV11-2	TGTGCCAGCAGCCGACAGGTTAACTATGGCTACACCTTC	CASSRQVNYGYTF
TRBJ2-3	.	.	TRBV28	TGTGCCAGCAGCCCCCGGGGTGGTCGGGGCGGCACAGATACGCAGTATTTT	CASSPRGGRGGTDTQYF